The clone carrying this TCR beta chain has only a few counts. Its antigen is still unknown. The source of the sample is a study of CD8+ T cells in alopecia areata. The overall study: Tofacitinib dosing lasted 6 to 18 months, which was then followed by 6 months off drug. Study-wide results and limits: The study found that many expanded lesional clones persisted in scalp and blood during tofacitinib. Tofacitinib yielded significantly lower scalp clonality and fewer expanded CD8+ clones among the top 100.

The treatment was: oral pan-JAK inhibitor, 5-10 mg twice daily. The study team obtained lesional scalp punch biopsies and peripheral blood from alopecia areata patients. This CDR3 region has 12 residues. V lost 8 bases and J 7 bases, leaving 14 bases between the germline ends. CDR1 and CDR2 from the germline V gene are SNHLY and FYNNEI. After isolation, RNA underwent reverse transcription to generate cDNA as the sequencing template. Sequencing used immunoSEQ multiplex PCR; TCRdb keeps in-frame clones, though not all of them. The sample comprises some 190,000 clones, about 51% of which are singletons, and 10% rests with the top ten.

This sequence originates from a human donor with alopecia areata. This chain joins TRBV2 and TRBJ1-1; D not certain. The sample was CD8+ T cells sorted from blood, taken at roughly week 52, from a patient treated with tofacitinib. DNA of the CDR3: TGTGCCAGCGTTGTAAGGGATAATGAAGCTTTCTTT. Translation: CASVVRDNEAFF.